The 3 T cell receptor beta chains below come from one sample, sequenced in a study of blood T cell repertoires in COVID-19. Assay: immunoSEQ multiplex PCR; the TCRdb copy retains only in-frame clones and omits some. The sample consists of approximately 670,000 clones, 85% to 90% of them appearing once. The source material was peripheral blood. The receptors shown here come from a young woman with acute or convalescent COVID-19.

The chain uses TRBV27 and TRBJ1-2; D is possibly TRBD1 (6 bases). Germline loops: CDR1 MNHEY, CDR2 SMNVEV (reference sequence). This CDR3 spans 20 amino acids. The germline V and J ends were trimmed by 4 bases and 3 bases, with 30 bases remaining between them. The CDR3 DNA sequence: TGTGCCAGCAGTTCTGACACTTCGCCCGGGACAAGGGTCACCTACTATGGCTACACCTTC. Its protein is CASSSDTSPGTRVTYYGYTF.

In this sample, this clone turned up a few times. The chain links TRBV2 to TRBJ1-3; the match to TRBD1 covers 8 bases. The length of the CDR3 is 18 residues. V lost 0 bases to trimming and J lost 0 bases; unmatched junction nucleotides: 7. CDR1 and CDR2 (germline): SNHLY, FYNNEI. In nucleotides, the CDR3 is TGTGCCAGCAGTGAAGCCCCGGGACAGGTGCTCTCTGGAAACACCATATATTTT. This sequence encodes CASSEAPGQVLSGNTIYF.

The chain couples TRBV6-4 to TRBJ2-3; TRBD2 aligns across 7 bases. CDR3 length equals 16 residues. Germline assignment: CDR1 MRHNA and CDR2 SNTAGT. V lost 0 bases and J lost 0; bases outside the gene matches: 3. CDR3 coding DNA: TGTGCCAGCAGTGACTCGAGCGGGACTAGCACAGATACGCAGTATTTT. This encodes CASSDSSGTSTDTQYF.